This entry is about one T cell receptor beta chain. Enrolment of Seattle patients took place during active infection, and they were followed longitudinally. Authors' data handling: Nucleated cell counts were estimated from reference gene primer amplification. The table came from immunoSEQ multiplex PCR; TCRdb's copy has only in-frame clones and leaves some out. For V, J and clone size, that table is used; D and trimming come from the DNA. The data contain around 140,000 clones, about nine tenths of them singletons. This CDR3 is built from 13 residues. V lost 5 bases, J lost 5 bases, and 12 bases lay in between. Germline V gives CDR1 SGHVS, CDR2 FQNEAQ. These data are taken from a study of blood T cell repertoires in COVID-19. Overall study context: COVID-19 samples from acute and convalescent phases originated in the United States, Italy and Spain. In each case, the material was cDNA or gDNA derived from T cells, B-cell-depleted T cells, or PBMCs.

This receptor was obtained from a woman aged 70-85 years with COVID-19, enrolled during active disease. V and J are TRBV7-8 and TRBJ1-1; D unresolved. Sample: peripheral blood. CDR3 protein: CASSLNERTEAFF. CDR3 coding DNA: TGTGCCAGCAGCCTAAATGAGAGAACTGAAGCTTTCTTT. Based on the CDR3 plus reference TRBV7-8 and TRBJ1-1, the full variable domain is GAGVSQSPRYKVAKRGQDVALRCDPISGHVSLFWYQQALGQGPEFLTYFQNEAQLDKSGLPSDRFFAERPEGSVSTLKIQRTQQEDSAVYLCASSLNERTEAFFGQGTRLTVV.